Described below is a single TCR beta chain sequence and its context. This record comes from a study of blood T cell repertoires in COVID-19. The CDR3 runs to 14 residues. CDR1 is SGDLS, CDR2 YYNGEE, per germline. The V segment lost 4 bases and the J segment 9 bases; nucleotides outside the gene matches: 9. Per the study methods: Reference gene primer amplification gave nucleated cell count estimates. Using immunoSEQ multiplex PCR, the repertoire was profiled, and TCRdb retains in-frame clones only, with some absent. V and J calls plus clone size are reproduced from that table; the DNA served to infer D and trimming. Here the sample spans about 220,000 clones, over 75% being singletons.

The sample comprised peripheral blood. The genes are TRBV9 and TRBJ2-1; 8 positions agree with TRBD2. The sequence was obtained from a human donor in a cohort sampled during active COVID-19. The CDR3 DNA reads TGTGCCAGCAGCTCGGGACTAGTTTTCGGTGAGCAGTTCTTC. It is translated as CASSSGLVFGEQFF.